One sample yielded the 9 T cell receptor beta chains listed below, sequenced in a study of CD8+ T cells in alopecia areata. Extracted RNA was reverse transcribed into cDNA, the sequencing template. Produced via immunoSEQ multiplex PCR; TCRdb's table is partial and in-frame only. The repertoire consists of over 100,000 clones, none detected only once. Material: lesional skin. These TCRs come from a C3H/HeJ mouse with alopecia areata. Strain MHC haplotype: H2-k.

A few counts support this clone. The gene symbols are mouse symbols. The CDR3 extends 4 residues past the end of the read, so its final part is completed from the germline J gene. The J gene is TRBJ2-1, the V gene TRBV1; the D is unclear. This CDR3 comprises 14 residues. Trimming pared 3 bases from V and 3 bases from J, leaving 9 bases between. CDR1 is NSQYPW, CDR2 LRSPGD, per germline (reference sequence). CDR3 residues: CTCSALVIYAEQFF. The CDR3 DNA, read in part, is TGCACCTGCAGTGCGCTGGTGATCTATGCT.

Points on this clone: The genes and germline here are from mouse. The CDR3 extends 4 residues past the end of the read, so its final part is completed from the germline J gene. The chain couples TRBV1 to TRBJ2-1; D is unclear. The CDR3 is made up of 15 amino acids. V shed 2 bases and J shed 0 bases, with 8 bases lying between them. From germline, CDR1 is NSQYPW and CDR2 LRSPGD (reference sequence). CDR3 sequence reads: CTCSAYLYNYAEQFF. CDR3 DNA (partial): TGCACCTGCAGTGCATACCTGTATAACTATGCT.

Remarks on this clone: The database protein in TCRdb disagrees with the DNA translation at residue 12; the sequence shown here was translated from the DNA. Gene and germline names: mouse. The read terminates 3 residues ahead of where the CDR3 ends, so the germline J gene completes it. V and J are TRBV1 and TRBJ1-3; the match to TRBD1 covers 11 bases. The CDR3 contains 15 residues. Germline CDR1 NSQYPW, CDR2 LRSPGD (reference sequence). The DNA read from the CDR3 is TGCACCTGCAGTGCAGAAGGAGGGACAGGGGGTACG. It yields the protein CTCSAEGGTGGT. In full, the CDR3 reads CTCSAEGGTGGTLYF.

Only a few counts were recorded for this clone. Gene names and germline match the mouse. The observed sequence ends 4 residues before the CDR3 terminus, with the missing tail filled in from the germline J gene. The chain combines TRBV13-3 with TRBJ2-7; 7 bases line up with TRBD1. Trimming removed 3 bases from V and 3 bases from J; junction bases left unmatched: 9. From germline, CDR1 is NNHDY and CDR2 SYVADS. CDR3 length: 15 amino acids. This chain's CDR3 is CASSGTPGTDYEQYF. The DNA read from the CDR3 is TGTGCCAGCAGTGGAACCCCTGGGACAGACTAT.

Regarding this clone: Gene names are the mouse ones. The sequence runs out 4 residues before the end of the CDR3; the remainder is reconstructed from the germline J gene. V usage is TRBV17 and J usage is TRBJ2-3, with a tentative D call TRBD2 (6 bases). This CDR3 is 15 amino acids long. The germline CDR1 and CDR2 sequences are MNHDT and YYDKIL. With 3 bases removed from V and 0 bases from J, the gap between germline ends came to 10 bases. The covered CDR3 bases are TGTGCTAGCAGTAGGTCCGGGACTAGTGCAGAA. This translates into CASSRSGTSAE. Given in full, the CDR3 is CASSRSGTSAETLYF.

This clone was counted many times. The gene names given are mouse names. The CDR3 end lies 4 residues beyond the end of the read and is filled in from the germline J gene. This rearrangement joins TRBV13-3 to TRBJ1-4, with D perhaps matching TRBD1 (6 bases). The CDR3 covers 17 residues. V lost 0 bases to trimming and J lost 1 base, with 13 bases between them. Germline CDR1 NNHDY, CDR2 SYVADS. CDR3 DNA, as far as it was read: TGTGCCAGCAGTGATGCAGGGGACAACCCTTCCAACGAA. This gives the protein CASSDAGDNPSNE. The CDR3 reads in full as CASSDAGDNPSNERLFF.

This clone has ten or more counts. Mouse gene names apply. The CDR3 bases that were read are TGTGCCAGCACCGGGACAGGGCTCTCCTAT. Translated, it gives CASTGTGLSY. The full CDR3 protein reads CASTGTGLSYEQYF. V usage is TRBV13-3 and J usage is TRBJ2-7; 9 nucleotides line up with TRBD1. Coverage ceases 4 residues before the CDR3 finishes, and the germline J gene fills in the end. Germline CDR1 and CDR2: NNHDY and SYVADS. The V segment lost 6 bases and the J segment 0 bases; nucleotides outside the gene matches: 4. CDR3 size: 14 residues.

This clone was counted a few times. Genes and germline come from the mouse. Coverage ceases 4 residues before the CDR3 finishes, and the germline J gene fills in the end. This chain links TRBV17 with TRBJ1-1, with a weak D call TRBD1 (6 bases). Germline V gene lookup returns CDR1 MNHDT and CDR2 YYDKIL. Trimming removed 4 bases from V and 3 bases from J, with 12 bases in between. CDR3 length equals 14 residues. This chain's CDR3 is CASSIGEGDTEVFF. The DNA read from the CDR3 is TGTGCTAGCAGTATTGGGGAGGGGGACACA.

There are a few counts of this clone. Gene names are the mouse ones. The sequenced fragment ends 4 residues before the CDR3 boundary, so the rest is inferred from the germline J gene. The chain joins TRBV29 to TRBJ1-4; a weak D match, TRBD1 (6 bases). V lost 6 bases to trimming and J lost 4 bases, with 9 bases between them. Germline values: CDR1 MSHET, CDR2 SYDVDS. The CDR3 totals 13 residues. CDR3 bases read: TGTGCTAGCAGCCGGGACAACAACGAA. This translates into CASSRDNNE. The entire CDR3 sequence reads CASSRDNNERLFF.